This T cell receptor (beta chain) was documented in a study of OX40 agonist ivuxolimab in advanced cancers. For the study at large: Dose-escalation patients suffered from hepatocellular carcinoma, melanoma, renal cell or head and neck cancer. Prior anti-PD-1, anti-PD-L1 or anti-CTLA-4 therapy did not bar entry, and 40% had some. Findings and limits, study-wide: The study found that CD8+ T cells averaged more expanded clones than CD4+. At 0.1 to 3.0 mg/kg, CD4+ and CD8+ blood T cells expanded clonally by week 6.

Losses at the gene ends were 4 bases for V and 11 bases for J; bases not matched to a gene: 8. CDR1 is SGHTS, CDR2 YDEGEE, per germline. There are 12 residues in the CDR3. Profiling relied on immunoSEQ multiplex PCR, and the TCRdb table lists in-frame clones only, not all of them. Of about 77,000 clones listed, less than 90% are singletons. A note on this clone: Its antigen is unknown.

V gene TRBV5-8 combines with J gene TRBJ1-1; 7 positions agree with TRBD1. Source: CD4+ or CD8+ T cells sorted from blood, taken in a trial of the OX40 agonist ivuxolimab. The clonotype comes from an adult with an advanced solid tumor such as melanoma, head and neck, liver or kidney cancer. The CDR3 spells CASSLRQGTAFF. The DNA for the CDR3 is TGTGCCAGCAGCCTAAGACAGGGTACGGCTTTCTTT. The entire variable domain, with the rest obtained from reference TRBV5-8 and TRBJ1-1, is as follows: EAGVTQSPTHLIKTRGQQATLRCSPISGHTSVYWYQQALGLGLQFLLWYDEGEERNRGNFPPRFSGRQFPNYSSELNVNALELEDSALYLCASSLRQGTAFFGQGTRLTVV.